This TCR beta chain was profiled in a study of Tregs in tolerant kidney transplant recipients. Study-wide findings and caveats: Biological reproducibility was not directly addressed in this study.

On this clone itself: Its antigen remains unknown.

The nonmyeloablative bone marrow transplants came from related graft donors, with transient mixed chimerism. In germline, CDR1 is SGHTA, CDR2 FQGTGA. The CDR3 is 14 residues long. V lost 1 base to trimming and J lost 5 bases, with 10 bases between them. Repertoires were generated with immunoSEQ multiplex PCR, while TCRdb's copy carries only in-frame clones and drops some. This sample yields over 70,000 clones, of which roughly nine tenths are seen a single time; around 1.4% belongs to the top ten. The rearrangement uses TRBV7-3 and TRBJ2-3; D is possibly TRBD2 (6 bases). The material sequenced was CD4+ T cells from blood (PBMCs), taken 24 months after the transplant. The sequence was obtained from a human patient who received a combined kidney and bone marrow transplant. Some T cells may be supplied by the graft donor. The CDR3 is CASSLNSGEDTQYF. CDR3 coding DNA: TGTGCCAGCAGCTTAAATAGCGGTGAAGATACGCAGTATTTT.